This T cell receptor beta chain derives from a study of cytomegalovirus exposure and HLA in healthy donors. General study findings and limits: Earlier analysis found most TCR beta V segments productive about 90% or about 30% of the time.

Amplification used 60 Vbeta primers and 13 Jbeta primers. Assay: immunoSEQ multiplex PCR; the TCRdb copy retains only in-frame clones and omits some. The sample contains over 110,000 clones, about three quarters of which appear only once. Turning to this clone: The antigen is not known.

Germline V gene sequence: CDR1 SGHAT, CDR2 FQNNGV. The CDR3 totals 15 residues. The junction had 1 base not matched to a gene; V was cut back by 2 bases and J by 0 bases. The TCR originated in a woman aged 40-49 years in good health and CMV-seronegative. The sequencing sample was made of PBMCs. The V and J genes are TRBV11-2 and TRBJ2-1, with 7 bases identical to TRBD2. The CDR3 sequence: CASSLTGGSYNEQFF. DNA for the CDR3: TGTGCCAGCAGCTTAACGGGGGGCTCCTACAATGAGCAGTTCTTC.